These 4 T cell receptor beta chains came from one sample sequenced in a study of cytomegalovirus exposure and HLA in healthy donors. PCR used 60 Vbeta primers and 13 Jbeta primers. Measured with immunoSEQ multiplex PCR; TCRdb has only the in-frame clones, and not every one. Here the sample spans around 40,000 clones, 68% being singletons. The specimen was PBMCs. The receptors were sampled from a man in his forties in good health and CMV-seronegative.

V usage is TRBV6-1 and J usage is TRBJ1-2; no firm D call. This CDR3 has 15 amino acids. Trimming removed 1 base at V and 8 bases at J, with 17 bases between. From germline, CDR1 is MNHNS and CDR2 SASEGT. CDR3 DNA: TGTGCCAGCAGTGAAGTAATAATGCAGGCAAGAGGCTACACCTTC. Amino acids: CASSEVIMQARGYTF.

V is TRBV15 and J is TRBJ2-5, with TRBD1 identical over 8 bases. V lost 0 bases and J lost 5; bases outside the gene matches: 5. CDR1 is LNHNV, CDR2 YYDKDF, per germline (reference sequence). This CDR3 region has 15 residues. The CDR3 region is CATSRDQGARETQYF. The CDR3 DNA reads TGTGCCACCAGCAGAGATCAGGGGGCCAGGGAGACCCAGTACTTC.

This rearrangement joins TRBV12-5 to TRBJ2-7; D may be TRBD1 (5 bases). V was shortened by 4 bases and J by 5 bases, with 21 bases between the two germline ends. This CDR3 has 16 residues. The germline V gene has CDR1 LGHNT and CDR2 FRNRAP. The CDR3 DNA reads TGTGCTAGTGGTTCCCCTCGTTGGCAGGGCCAGGACGAGCAGTACTTC. Translation: CASGSPRWQGQDEQYF.

In its sample, this clone was seen once. V is TRBV6-1 and J is TRBJ2-5; perhaps TRBD2 as D (6 bases). CDR1 is MNHNS and CDR2 is SASEGT in the germline V gene. The CDR3 totals 15 residues. V lost 2 bases to trimming and J lost 4 bases, with 14 bases between them. CDR3 loop: CASSENTAGPETQYF. The CDR3, as DNA: TGTGCCAGCAGTGAAAACACGGCGGGGCCAGAGACCCAGTACTTC.